The TCR beta chain described here comes from a study of T cells in Graves' hyperthyroidism and ophthalmopathy. Authors of the study amplified TCR beta CDR3 regions from RNA transcripts. An initial round of RT-PCR targeting the TCR CDR3 relied on the HTBI primer set. TCRdb ran MiXCR on the multiplex PCR reads and lists one entry per CDR3 protein. The table has hundreds of thousands of distinct CDR3 sequences, roughly 20% seen once; the top ten hold under 35%. Each ophthalmopathy patient scored at least 3 on the Clinical Activity Score and at least 4 on NOSPECS grade, with duration under 3 months. The sequence was collected from a man aged 25 to 40 with Graves' ophthalmopathy. Source material: blood.

The CDR3 reads CASSHIKGARTEAFF. For the CDR3, the DNA is TGTGCCAGCAGCCACATTAAGGGGGCCCGGACTGAAGCTTTCTTT. The chain employs TRBV5-4 and TRBJ1-1; 7 bases map to TRBD1. V shed 4 bases, J shed 5 bases, and the junction held 11 bases outside the gene matches. Looked up from germline, CDR1 is SGHNT and CDR2 is YYREEE (reference sequence). This CDR3 contains 15 residues. The full variable domain, with the rest looked up from reference TRBV5-4 and TRBJ1-1, is ETGVTQSPTHLIKTRGQQVTLRCSSQSGHNTVSWYQQALGQGPQFIFQYYREEENGRGNFPPRFSGLQFPNYSSELNVNALELDDSALYLCASSHIKGARTEAFFGQGTRLTVV.